This T cell receptor beta chain comes out of a study of spatial heterogeneity in lung cancer. General study results and limits: TCRs found ubiquitously expanded in tumor appeared in blood more at resection than at follow-up.

This clonotype showed up just a few times. Its antigen is unknown. Germline lookup yields CDR1 SGDLS and CDR2 YYNGEE. This CDR3 is built from 16 residues. The trim removed 4 bases at V and 6 bases at J, leaving 11 bases unmatched. The time point denotes: sample taken at primary tumor resection. Whole RNA was taken from tumor, nontumor lung or frozen PBMC; it was then sequenced unsorted. TCRdb itself ran the 5' RACE reads through MiXCR, one entry per CDR3 protein. The repertoire holds roughly 60,000 distinct CDR3 sequences, with 7.5% to 9% as singletons. The clonotype originates from a female donor with early-stage non-small cell lung cancer. Sequences were derived from PBMCs, sampled at surgery. The chain combines TRBV9 with TRBJ2-3; 10 bases match TRBD2. CDR3 in amino acids: CASSLTSGATVDTQYF. For the CDR3, the DNA is TGTGCCAGCAGCCTCACTAGCGGGGCGACTGTGGATACGCAGTATTTT.